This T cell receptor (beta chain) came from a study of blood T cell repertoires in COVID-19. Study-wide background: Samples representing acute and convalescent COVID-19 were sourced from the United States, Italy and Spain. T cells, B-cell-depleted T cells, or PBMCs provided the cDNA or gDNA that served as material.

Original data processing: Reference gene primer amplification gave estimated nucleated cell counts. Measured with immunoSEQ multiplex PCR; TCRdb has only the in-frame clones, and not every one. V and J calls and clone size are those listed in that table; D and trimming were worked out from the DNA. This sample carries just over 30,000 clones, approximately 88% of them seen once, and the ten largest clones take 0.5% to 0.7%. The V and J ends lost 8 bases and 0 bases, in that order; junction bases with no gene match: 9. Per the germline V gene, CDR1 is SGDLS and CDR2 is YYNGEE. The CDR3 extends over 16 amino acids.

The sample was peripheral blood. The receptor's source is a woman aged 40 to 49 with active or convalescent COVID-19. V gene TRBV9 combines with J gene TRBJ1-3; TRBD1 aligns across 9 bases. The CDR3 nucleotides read TGTGCCAGTGGGGGGACAGGGACATTCTCTGGAAACACCATATATTTT. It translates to CASGGTGTFSGNTIYF.